This entry is about one T cell receptor (beta chain). These data are taken from a study of cytomegalovirus exposure and HLA in healthy donors. Vbeta (60) and Jbeta (13) primers were used in the PCR. The data were produced by immunoSEQ multiplex PCR, yet TCRdb's version contains in-frame clones alone and is incomplete. The data show 250,000 or so clones, with about nine tenths seen just once and roughly 1.6% held by the top ten. Sequenced: PBMCs. The TCR was taken from a girl aged 2 to 10 in good health and CMV-seronegative.

CDR3 region: CASSVARTSGPSYEQYF. CDR3 DNA: TGTGCCAGCAGCGTAGCCCGGACTAGCGGCCCCTCCTACGAGCAGTACTTC. The chain employs TRBV9 and TRBJ2-7, with TRBD2 matching 10 bases. Per the germline V gene, CDR1 is SGDLS and CDR2 is YYNGEE. The trim removed 0 bases at V and 0 bases at J, leaving 6 bases unmatched. The CDR3 has 17 residues. Full variable domain (outside the CDR3, taken from reference TRBV9 and TRBJ2-7): DSGVTQTPKHLITATGQRVTLRCSPRSGDLSVYWYQQSLDQGLQFLIQYYNGEERAKGNILERFSAQQFPDLHSELNLSSLELGDSALYFCASSVARTSGPSYEQYFGPGTRLTVT.